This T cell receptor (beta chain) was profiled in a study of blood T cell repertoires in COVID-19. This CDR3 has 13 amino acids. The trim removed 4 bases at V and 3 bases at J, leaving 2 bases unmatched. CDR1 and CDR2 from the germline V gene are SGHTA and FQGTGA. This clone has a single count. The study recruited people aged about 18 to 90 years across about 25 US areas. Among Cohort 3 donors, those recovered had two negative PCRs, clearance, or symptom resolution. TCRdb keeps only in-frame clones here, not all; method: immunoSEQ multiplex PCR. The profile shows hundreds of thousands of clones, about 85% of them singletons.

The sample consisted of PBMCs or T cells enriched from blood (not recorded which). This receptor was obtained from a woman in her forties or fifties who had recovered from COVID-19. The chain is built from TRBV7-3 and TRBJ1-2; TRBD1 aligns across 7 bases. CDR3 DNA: TGTGCCAGCAGCTCCACAGGGGACTATGGCTACACCTTC. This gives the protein CASSSTGDYGYTF. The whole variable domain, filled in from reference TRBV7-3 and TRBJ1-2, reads GAGVSQTPSNKVTEKGKYVELRCDPISGHTALYWYRQSLGQGPEFLIYFQGTGAADDSGLPNDRFFAVRPEGSVSTLKIQRTERGDSAVYLCASSSTGDYGYTFGSGTRLTVV.